These 10 T cell receptor beta chains came from one sample sequenced in a study of identical twins. TCRdb re-called the 5' RACE reads through MiXCR, storing one row per CDR3 protein. This table has around 370,000 distinct CDR3 sequences, 7% to 9.5% appearing once. The sequenced sample was naive T cells sorted from blood. These receptors all stem from a woman aged 45-65 years in good health.

This clonotype was detected only a few times. The J gene is TRBJ2-2, the V gene TRBV5-1, with D tentatively TRBD1 (6 bases). V lost 0 bases and J lost 1, with 13 bases in between. From germline, CDR1 is SGHRS and CDR2 YFSETQ. The CDR3 has 17 residues. The CDR3 loop reads CASSLVRGRKNTGELFF. The CDR3, as DNA: TGCGCCAGCAGCTTGGTCAGGGGCAGGAAGAACACCGGGGAGCTGTTTTTT.

This clonotype was picked up a small number of times. The chain recombines TRBV19 with TRBJ2-1; 10 bases map to TRBD2. The germline gives CDR1 LNHDA, CDR2 SQIVND (reference sequence). The CDR3 sequence is 16 residues long. V was pared by 4 bases and J by 3 bases, with 6 bases of the junction left unmatched. CDR3 in amino acids: CASSTLLAGIYNEQFF. The CDR3 DNA reads as TGTGCCAGTAGTACTTTACTAGCGGGAATCTACAATGAGCAGTTCTTC.

Only a few counts were recorded for this clonotype. This chain's CDR3 is CASSPPSGIEQFF. CDR3 DNA sequence: TGTGCCAGCTCACCACCGTCCGGGATTGAGCAGTTCTTC. This chain joins TRBV18 and TRBJ2-1, with D possibly matching TRBD2 (5 bases). The germline gives CDR1 KGHSH, CDR2 LQKENI. Trimming stripped 0 bases from V and 9 bases from J, with 9 bases between. The CDR3 is made up of 13 amino acids.

This clonotype was detected many times. The CDR3 spells CASGLEGSEQFF. The DNA for the CDR3 is TGTGCTAGTGGTTTGGAGGGGTCCGAGCAGTTCTTC. The rearrangement links TRBV12-5 to TRBJ2-1; TRBD1 might be the D (5 bases). The V end lost 1 base, the J end lost 10 bases, and 8 bases lay between the germline ends. The CDR3 length is 12 residues. Germline V gene lookup returns CDR1 LGHNT and CDR2 FRNRAP. Supplemented by reference TRBV12-5 and TRBJ2-1, the full variable domain reads DARVTQTPRHKVTEMGQEVTMRCQPILGHNTVFWYRQTMMQGLELLAYFRNRAPLDDSGMPKDRFSAEMPDATLATLKIQPSEPRDSAVYFCASGLEGSEQFFGPGTRLTVL.

This clonotype showed up many times. The rearrangement uses TRBV29-1 and TRBJ2-7; 8 bases map to TRBD1. V shed 6 bases and J 6 bases; nucleotides not matched to a gene: 10. Germline CDR1 is SQVTM and CDR2 is ANQGSEA. This CDR3 is 13 amino acids long. CDR3 residues: CSVDTTGTGEQYF. For the CDR3, the DNA is TGCAGCGTGGACACAACCGGGACAGGCGAGCAGTACTTC.

The chain recombines TRBV12-3 or TRBV12-4 with TRBJ2-1; D perhaps matches TRBD2 (6 bases). Trimming shortened V by 1 base and J by 0 bases, and 10 bases separated the two germline ends. This CDR3 has 16 residues. The DNA for the CDR3 is TGTGCCAGCAGTTTAGGACCTAGCGACTCCTACAATGAGCAGTTCTTC. Translated: CASSLGPSDSYNEQFF.

This clonotype was seen only a few times. The V and J genes are TRBV5-1 and TRBJ1-2, with a tentative D call TRBD1 (5 bases). Trimming cost V 6 bases and J 1 base, with 10 bases left between them. This CDR3 has 13 residues. Germline CDR1 SGHRS, CDR2 YFSETQ. CDR3 in DNA: TGCGCCAGCACCCCGGGACTTAACTATGGCTACACCTTC. Its translation is CASTPGLNYGYTF.

This clonotype has more than one count but fewer than ten. V and J are TRBV29-1 and TRBJ2-3; no clear D. Germline CDR1 reads SQVTM; CDR2 reads ANQGSEA. The CDR3 has 11 amino acids. V was shortened by 8 bases and J by 3 bases, with 9 bases between the two germline ends. The CDR3 loop is CSFGPTDTQYF. Here the CDR3 DNA reads TGCAGCTTCGGACCTACAGATACGCAGTATTTT.

The chain employs TRBV7-2 and TRBJ2-3; D not resolved. V lost 3 bases and J 6 bases, leaving 13 bases between the germline ends. CDR1 and CDR2 from the germline V gene are SGHTA and FQGNSA. This CDR3 spans 14 amino acids. The CDR3 sequence is CASSLGSSVDTQYF. The CDR3 DNA follows: TGTGCCAGCAGCTTGGGCTCCTCGGTCGATACGCAGTATTTT.

The chain joins TRBV20-1 to TRBJ1-2; D is unclear. The CDR3 runs to 13 residues. V was cut by 0 bases and J by 6 bases, with 11 bases left in between. Germline CDR1 and CDR2: DFQATT and SNEGSKA (reference sequence). As DNA, the CDR3 is TGCAGTGCTAGAGATTTTACGGCCAATGGCTACACCTTC. Protein sequence: CSARDFTANGYTF.